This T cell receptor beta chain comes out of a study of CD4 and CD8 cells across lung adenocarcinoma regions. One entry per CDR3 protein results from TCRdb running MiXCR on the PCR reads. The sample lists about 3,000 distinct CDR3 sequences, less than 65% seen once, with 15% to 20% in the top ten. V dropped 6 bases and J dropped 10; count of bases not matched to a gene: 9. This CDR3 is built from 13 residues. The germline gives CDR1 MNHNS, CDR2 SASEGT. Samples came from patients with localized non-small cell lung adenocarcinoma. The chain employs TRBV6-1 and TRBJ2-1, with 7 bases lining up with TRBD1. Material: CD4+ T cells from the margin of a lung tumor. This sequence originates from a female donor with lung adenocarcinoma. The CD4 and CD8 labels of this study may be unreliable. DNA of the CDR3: TGTGCCAGCAGGCACCGGGACAGCTACGAGCAGTTCTTC. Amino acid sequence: CASRHRDSYEQFF.